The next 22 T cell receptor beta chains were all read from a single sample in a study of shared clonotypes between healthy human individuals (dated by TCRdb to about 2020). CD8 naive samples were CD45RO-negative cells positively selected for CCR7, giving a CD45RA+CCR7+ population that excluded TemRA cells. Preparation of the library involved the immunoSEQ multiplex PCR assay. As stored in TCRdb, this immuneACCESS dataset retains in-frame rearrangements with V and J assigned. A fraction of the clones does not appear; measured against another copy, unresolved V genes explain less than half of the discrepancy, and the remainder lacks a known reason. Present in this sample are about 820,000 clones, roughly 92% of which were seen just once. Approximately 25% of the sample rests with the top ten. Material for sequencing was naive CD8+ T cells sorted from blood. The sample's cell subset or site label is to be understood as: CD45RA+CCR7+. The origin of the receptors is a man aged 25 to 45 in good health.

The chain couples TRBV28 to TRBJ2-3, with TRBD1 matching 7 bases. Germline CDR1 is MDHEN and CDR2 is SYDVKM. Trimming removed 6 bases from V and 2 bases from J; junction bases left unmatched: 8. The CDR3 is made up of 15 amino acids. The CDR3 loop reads CASRITGAHTDTQYF. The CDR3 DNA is TGTGCCAGCAGAATAACAGGGGCCCACACAGATACGCAGTATTTT. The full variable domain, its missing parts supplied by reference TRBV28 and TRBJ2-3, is DVKVTQSSRYLVKRTGEKVFLECVQDMDHENMFWYRQDPGLGLRLIYFSYDVKMKEKGDIPEGYSVSREKKERFSLILESASTNQTSMYLCASRITGAHTDTQYFGPGTRLTVL.

The CDR3 DNA sequence: TGTGCCAGCACCACAATAGGGAGTAGGAACAATGAGCAGTTCTTC. It encodes CASTTIGSRNNEQFF. The rearrangement joins TRBV27 to TRBJ2-1, with D maybe TRBD2 (5 bases). The CDR3 runs to 15 residues. The V end was cut by 7 bases, the J end by 5 bases, with 18 bases between. The V gene's germline CDR1 is MNHEY and CDR2 SMNVEV (reference sequence).

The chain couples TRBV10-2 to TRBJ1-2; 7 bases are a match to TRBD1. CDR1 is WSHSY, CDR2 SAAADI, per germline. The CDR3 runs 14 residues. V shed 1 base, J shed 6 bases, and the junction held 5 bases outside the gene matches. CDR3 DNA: TGCGCCAGCAGTGAGTTCAGGGGGTTTGATGGCTACACCTTC. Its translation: CASSEFRGFDGYTF.

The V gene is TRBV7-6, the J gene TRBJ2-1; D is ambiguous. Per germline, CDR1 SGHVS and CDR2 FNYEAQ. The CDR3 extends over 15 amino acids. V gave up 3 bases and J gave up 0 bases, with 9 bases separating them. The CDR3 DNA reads TGTGCCAGCAGCTTTGTTTCGGACTCCTACAATGAGCAGTTCTTC. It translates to CASSFVSDSYNEQFF.

DNA of the CDR3: TGTGCCAGCATAGGGACTAGCGGGGGCTACAATGAGCAGTTCTTC. Translating gives CASIGTSGGYNEQFF. The V gene is TRBV2, the J gene TRBJ2-1; 14 positions match TRBD2. The CDR3 is made up of 15 amino acids. Per germline, CDR1 SNHLY and CDR2 FYNNEI. The junction had 2 bases not matched to a gene; V was cut back by 7 bases and J by 3 bases.

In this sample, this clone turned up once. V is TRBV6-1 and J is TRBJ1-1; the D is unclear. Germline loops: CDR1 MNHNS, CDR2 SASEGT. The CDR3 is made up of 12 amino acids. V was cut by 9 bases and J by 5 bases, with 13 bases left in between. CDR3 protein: CASASSTTEAFF. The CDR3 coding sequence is TGTGCCAGTGCGAGTAGTACTACTGAAGCTTTCTTT.

The DNA of the CDR3 is TGTGCCAGCAGTGTCCGGGACAGGGGCTACGAGCAGTACTTC. Its translation is CASSVRDRGYEQYF. The chain combines TRBV6-1 with TRBJ2-7, with TRBD1 identical over 10 bases. The CDR3 covers 14 residues. With 4 bases clipped from V and 3 bases from J, the junction kept 3 bases outside the gene matches. In germline, CDR1 is MNHNS, CDR2 SASEGT.

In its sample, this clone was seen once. The CDR3 DNA reads as TGTGCCAGCAGCCGAGGGGGTAACGCGTACGAGCAGTACTTC. Its protein product is CASSRGGNAYEQYF. The rearrangement uses TRBV7-9 and TRBJ2-7, with D maybe TRBD1 (6 bases). Trimming removed 5 bases from V and 4 bases from J, with 15 bases in between. Germline-derived CDR1 and CDR2 are SEHNR and FQNEAQ (reference sequence). This CDR3 has 14 residues.

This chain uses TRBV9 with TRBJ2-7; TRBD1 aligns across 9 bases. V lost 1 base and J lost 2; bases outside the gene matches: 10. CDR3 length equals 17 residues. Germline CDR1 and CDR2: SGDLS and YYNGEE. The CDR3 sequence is CASSVSGTGREAYEQYF. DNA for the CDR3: TGTGCCAGCAGCGTATCCGGGACAGGGAGGGAGGCCTACGAGCAGTACTTC. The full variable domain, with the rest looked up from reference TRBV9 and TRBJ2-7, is DSGVTQTPKHLITATGQRVTLRCSPRSGDLSVYWYQQSLDQGLQFLIQYYNGEERAKGNILERFSAQQFPDLHSELNLSSLELGDSALYFCASSVSGTGREAYEQYFGPGTRLTVT.

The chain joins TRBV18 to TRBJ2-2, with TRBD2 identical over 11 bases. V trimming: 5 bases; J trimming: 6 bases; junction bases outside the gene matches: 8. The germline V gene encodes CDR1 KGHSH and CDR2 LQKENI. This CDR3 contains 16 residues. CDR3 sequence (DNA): TGTGCCAGCTCAATTTCGCTAGCGGGAGGTTCCGGGGAGCTGTTTTTT. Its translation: CASSISLAGGSGELFF.

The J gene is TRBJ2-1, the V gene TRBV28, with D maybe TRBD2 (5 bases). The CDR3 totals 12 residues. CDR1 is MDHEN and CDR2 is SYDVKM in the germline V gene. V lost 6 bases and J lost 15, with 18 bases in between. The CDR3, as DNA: TGTGCCAGCAGGCACCAGACCGGACTGGTGTTCTTC. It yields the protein CASRHQTGLVFF.

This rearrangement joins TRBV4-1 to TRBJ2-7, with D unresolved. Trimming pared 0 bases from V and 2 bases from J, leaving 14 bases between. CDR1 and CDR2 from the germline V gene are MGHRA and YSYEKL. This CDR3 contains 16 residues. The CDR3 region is CASSQDSPGLAYEQYF. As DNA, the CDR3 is TGCGCCAGCAGCCAAGATTCGCCCGGCCTAGCCTACGAGCAGTACTTC.

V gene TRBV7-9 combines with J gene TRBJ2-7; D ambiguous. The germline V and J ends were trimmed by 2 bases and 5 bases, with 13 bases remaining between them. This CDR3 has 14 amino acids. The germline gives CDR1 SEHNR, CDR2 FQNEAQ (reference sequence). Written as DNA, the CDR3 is TGTGCCAGCAGCTTACTTGATGGCCTCCACGAGCAGTACTTC. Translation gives CASSLLDGLHEQYF.

The CDR3 coding sequence is TGCGCCAGCAGCCAAGTTGGACTAGCGGGGGAGAGATACGAGCAGTACTTC. Residues: CASSQVGLAGERYEQYF. V gene TRBV4-1 combines with J gene TRBJ2-7; 13 nucleotides agree with TRBD2. The germline CDR1 and CDR2 sequences are MGHRA and YSYEKL. The CDR3 covers 17 residues. J was trimmed by 4 bases and V by 1 base; bases with no gene match: 7.

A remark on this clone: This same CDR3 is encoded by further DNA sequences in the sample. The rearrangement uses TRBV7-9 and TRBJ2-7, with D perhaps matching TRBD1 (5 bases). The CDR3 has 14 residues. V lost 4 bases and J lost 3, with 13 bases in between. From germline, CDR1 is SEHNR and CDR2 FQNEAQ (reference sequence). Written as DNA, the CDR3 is TGTGCCAGCAGCTCCCGAGACAGAGTCTACGAGCAGTACTTC. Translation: CASSSRDRVYEQYF.

The CDR3 loop reads CASSPTSGRAYNEQFF. CDR3 in DNA: TGCGCCAGCAGTCCCACTAGCGGGAGAGCTTACAATGAGCAGTTCTTC. The V call is TRBV4-1, the J call TRBJ2-1; 11 bases agree with TRBD2. The germline CDR1 and CDR2 sequences are MGHRA and YSYEKL. This CDR3 is 16 amino acids long. Losses at the gene ends were 6 bases for V and 4 bases for J; bases not matched to a gene: 8.

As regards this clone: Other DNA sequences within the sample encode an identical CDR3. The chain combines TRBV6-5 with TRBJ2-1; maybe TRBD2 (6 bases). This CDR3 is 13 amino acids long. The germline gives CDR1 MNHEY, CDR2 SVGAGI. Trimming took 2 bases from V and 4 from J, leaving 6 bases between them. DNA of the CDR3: TGTGCCAGCAGTTACGCGGGGTACAATGAGCAGTTCTTC. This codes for CASSYAGYNEQFF.

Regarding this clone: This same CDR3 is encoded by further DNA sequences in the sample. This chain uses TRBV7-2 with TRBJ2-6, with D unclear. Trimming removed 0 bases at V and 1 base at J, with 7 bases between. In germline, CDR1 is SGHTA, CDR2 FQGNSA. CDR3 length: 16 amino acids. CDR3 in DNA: TGTGCCAGCAGCTTAGCGGTTCGGTCTGGGGCCAACGTCCTGACTTTC. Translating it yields CASSLAVRSGANVLTF.

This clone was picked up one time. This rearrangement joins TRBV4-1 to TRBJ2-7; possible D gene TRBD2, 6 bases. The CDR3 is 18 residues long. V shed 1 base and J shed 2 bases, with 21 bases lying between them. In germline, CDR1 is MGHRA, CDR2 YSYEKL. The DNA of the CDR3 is TGCGCCAGCAGCCAAGGGCCCCCCGGGACTCCCATCCCCTACGAGCAGTACTTC. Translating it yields CASSQGPPGTPIPYEQYF.

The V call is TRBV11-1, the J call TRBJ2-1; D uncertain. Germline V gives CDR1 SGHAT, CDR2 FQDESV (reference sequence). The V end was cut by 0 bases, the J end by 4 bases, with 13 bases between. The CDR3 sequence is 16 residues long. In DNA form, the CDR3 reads TGTGCCAGCAGCTTAGCGGGCCTCGTCGGTTACAATGAGCAGTTCTTC. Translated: CASSLAGLVGYNEQFF.

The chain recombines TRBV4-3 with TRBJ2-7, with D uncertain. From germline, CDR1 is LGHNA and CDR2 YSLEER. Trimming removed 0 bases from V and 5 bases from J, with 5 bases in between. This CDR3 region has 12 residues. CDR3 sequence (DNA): TGCGCCAGCAGCCAAGAGGGCCACGAGCAGTACTTC. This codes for CASSQEGHEQYF.

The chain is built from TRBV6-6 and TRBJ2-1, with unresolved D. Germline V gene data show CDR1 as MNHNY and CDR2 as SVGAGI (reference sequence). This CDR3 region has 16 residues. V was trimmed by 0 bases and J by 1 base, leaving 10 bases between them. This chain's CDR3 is CASSYSVGTSYNEQFF. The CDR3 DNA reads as TGTGCCAGCAGTTACTCGGTGGGCACTTCCTACAATGAGCAGTTCTTC.